These T cell receptor beta chains were read from a single sample in a study of human T cells and chemical hapten exposure. TCRdb passed the RACE reads through MiXCR, listing each CDR3 protein once. Here the sample spans some 120,000 distinct CDR3 sequences, about 9.4% being singletons. Sequenced: whole blood. The receptors were gathered from a male donor in good health. Some clones in this sample may be carry-over from other donors' samples. Each CDR3 is given with its conserved first and last residue. The D gene is left open where the match is weak. Expanded clones get a size class; other rows say once, few or many, or leave the size out.

j_call d_call clone_size v_call cdr3_nt cdr3_aa
TRBJ1-5 . . TRBV6-5 TGTGCCAGCAACGGGGGCTCCAATCAGCCCCAGCATTTT CASNGGSNQPQHF
TRBJ1-1 . few TRBV10-3 TGTGCCATCAGTGGGGACCCGAACACTGAAGCTTTCTTT CAISGDPNTEAFF
TRBJ1-5 TRBD1 . TRBV4-2 TGTGCCAGCAGCCAAGGAGACAGGGATGCAGAGCCCCAGCATTTT CASSQGDRDAEPQHF
TRBJ1-1 . few TRBV6-1 TGTGCCAGCAGTGAAGGAAATTCGGTGGCTTTCTTT CASSEGNSVAFF
TRBJ1-2 TRBD1 . TRBV6-1 TGTGCCAGCAGGGGGGGGACAGGGGACGCTAACTATGGCTACACCTTC CASRGGTGDANYGYTF
TRBJ1-1 TRBD1 many TRBV11-2 TGTGCCAGCACCGGGACAGGGGACACTGAAGCTTTCTTT CASTGTGDTEAFF
TRBJ2-3 . few TRBV7-2 TGTGCCAGCAGCTTCCGGGACATCGCTAGCACAGATACGCAGTATTTT CASSFRDIASTDTQYF
TRBJ2-2 . . TRBV6-2/TRBV6-3 TGTGCCAGCCTAGGGCGCACCGGGGAGCTGTTTTTT CASLGRTGELFF
TRBJ1-1 . few TRBV6-2/TRBV6-3 TGTGCCAGCAGGGCAGTCAGGGACACTGAAGCTTTCTTT CASRAVRDTEAFF
TRBJ1-1 . . TRBV7-9 TGTGCCAGCAGCCGACTAGCGACAGCGACGGAGGCTTTCTTT CASSRLATATEAFF
TRBJ2-1 . . TRBV5-5 TGTGCCAGCAGGGGGACAATCAGCTCCTACAATGAGCAGTTCTTC CASRGTISSYNEQFF
TRBJ2-5 TRBD1 many TRBV3-1 TGTGCCAGCAGCCAAGAAAGGGCAGGGGGACAAGAGACCCAGTACTTC CASSQERAGGQETQYF
TRBJ1-5 . . TRBV12-3/TRBV12-4 TGTGCCAGCAGTTTAGTGGCCGGCGCTAGCAATCAGCCCCAGCATTTT CASSLVAGASNQPQHF
TRBJ1-3 TRBD1 . TRBV7-2 TGTGCCAGCAGCTTAGCGACAGGGCATGGAAACACCATATATTTT CASSLATGHGNTIYF
TRBJ2-1 TRBD2 . TRBV19 TGTGCCAGTAGTATCCTACATGCCAGCGGGAACACGAATGAGCAGTTCTTC CASSILHASGNTNEQFF
TRBJ2-7 TRBD2 . TRBV20-1 TGCAGTGCGACTAGCGGGAGTGCCTACGAGCAGTACTTC CSATSGSAYEQYF
TRBJ1-2 . . TRBV6-5 TGTGCCAGCAGTTGGGGGGGCGCCTCGAACTATGGCTACACCTTC CASSWGGASNYGYTF
TRBJ2-7 TRBD1 . TRBV5-1 TGCGCCAGCAGCGGGGGACAGCTGAGCTCCTACGAGCAGTACTTC CASSGGQLSSYEQYF
TRBJ2-7 TRBD2 . TRBV12-3/TRBV12-4 TGTGCCAGCAGCATACTAGCGGGAGCACCCTACGAGCAGTACTTC CASSILAGAPYEQYF
TRBJ1-2 TRBD1 few TRBV4-2 TGTGCCAGCAGCCCTCTGACAGGGCACTATGGCTACACCTTC CASSPLTGHYGYTF
TRBJ1-6 TRBD1 . TRBV9 TGTGCCAGCAGCGCTGTAGAGGGACAGGGGAATTCACCCCTCCACTTT CASSAVEGQGNSPLHF
TRBJ2-7 TRBD2 many TRBV7-9 TGTGCCAGCAGCTTAGTGGGGCGGGGGGGGTTCGAGCAGTACTTC CASSLVGRGGFEQYF
TRBJ1-3 . . TRBV12-3/TRBV12-4 TGTGCCAGCAGTTTAGCAGGGACCTCTGGAAACACCATATATTTT CASSLAGTSGNTIYF
TRBJ2-7 TRBD2 . TRBV11-2 TGTGCCAGCAGCTTAGATTGGGGGACTAGCGGGACCTACGAGCAGTACTTC CASSLDWGTSGTYEQYF
TRBJ2-3 . few TRBV10-3 TGTGCCATCATGGGGTCGAGAGCCACAGATACGCAGTATTTT CAIMGSRATDTQYF
TRBJ2-3 . . TRBV29-1 TGCAGCGTTGAAGATCCCCAGGACCTACACCCAGATACGCAGTATTTT CSVEDPQDLHPDTQYF
TRBJ2-2 . . TRBV29-1 TGCAGCGCTGAGTGGGGACTGAACACCGGGGAGCTGTTTTTT CSAEWGLNTGELFF
TRBJ2-2 . . TRBV5-1 TGCGCCAGCAGCTTCTCGACAGGAATTAACGGGGAGCTGTTTTTT CASSFSTGINGELFF
TRBJ1-2 . . TRBV4-3 TGCGCCAGCAGCCAAGATTTGGGCGGGGGCGGCTACACCTTC CASSQDLGGGGYTF
TRBJ1-6 . many TRBV12-3/TRBV12-4 TGTGCCAGCAGTTCAAGGAGCTCCTATAATTCACCCCTCCACTTT CASSSRSSYNSPLHF
TRBJ1-1 . . TRBV11-3 TGTGCCAGCAGCTTATCGGGGATTGTCACTGAAGCTTTCTTT CASSLSGIVTEAFF
TRBJ2-1 . many TRBV25-1 TGTGCCACCCGGCTAAGTGGCGTGAAGGAGCAGTTCTTC CATRLSGVKEQFF
TRBJ1-6 . few TRBV13 TGTGCCAGCAGCTCTCAATTAGGGTGGTCACCCCTCCACTTT CASSSQLGWSPLHF
TRBJ1-2 TRBD1 . TRBV7-3 TGTGCCAGCAGCTTAACAGGGGGGACAGAGGATGGCTACACCTTC CASSLTGGTEDGYTF
TRBJ2-1 . . TRBV20-1 TGCAGTGCTAGAGAGGAGGGAGGCTCCTACAATGAGCAGTTCTTC CSAREEGGSYNEQFF
TRBJ2-7 TRBD2 . TRBV18 TGTGCCAGCTCTTTAGCGGGAGGTTCCTACGAGCAGTACTTC CASSLAGGSYEQYF
TRBJ2-1 . . TRBV6-2/TRBV6-3 TGTGCCAGCAGCCAATTCTACAATGAGCAGTTCTTC CASSQFYNEQFF
TRBJ2-2 TRBD2 few TRBV11-2 TGTGCCAGCAGCTCCGGACTAGCGGGAGGGCCGGGCACCGGGGAGCTGTTTTTT CASSSGLAGGPGTGELFF
TRBJ2-1 TRBD2 many TRBV5-4 TGTGCCAGCAGCACACCAGCTAGCGGGGGCTCCTACAATGAGCAGTTCTTC CASSTPASGGSYNEQFF
TRBJ2-7 TRBD1 . TRBV14 TGTGCCAGCAGCCAAGCGTGGACAGGGGTTTCCGAGCAGTACTTC CASSQAWTGVSEQYF